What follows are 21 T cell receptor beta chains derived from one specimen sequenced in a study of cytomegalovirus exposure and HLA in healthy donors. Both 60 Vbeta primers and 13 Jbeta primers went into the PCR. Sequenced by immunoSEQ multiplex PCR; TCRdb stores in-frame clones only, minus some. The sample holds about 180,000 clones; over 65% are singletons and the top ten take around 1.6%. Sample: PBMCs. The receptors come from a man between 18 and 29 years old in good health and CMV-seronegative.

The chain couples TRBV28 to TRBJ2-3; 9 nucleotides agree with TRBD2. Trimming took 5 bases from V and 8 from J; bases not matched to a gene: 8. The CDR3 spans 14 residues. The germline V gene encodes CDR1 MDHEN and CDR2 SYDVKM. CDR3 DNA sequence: TGTGCCAGCAGTCACGGGACTAGCAGTTTTACGCAGTATTTT. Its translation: CASSHGTSSFTQYF.

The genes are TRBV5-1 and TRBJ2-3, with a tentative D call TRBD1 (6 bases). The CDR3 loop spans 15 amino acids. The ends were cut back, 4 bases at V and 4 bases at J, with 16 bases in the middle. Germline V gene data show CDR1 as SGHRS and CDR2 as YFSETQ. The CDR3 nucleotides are TGCGCCAGCAGCCAACAGGGTCTCGGAGCAGATACGCAGTATTTT. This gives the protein CASSQQGLGADTQYF.

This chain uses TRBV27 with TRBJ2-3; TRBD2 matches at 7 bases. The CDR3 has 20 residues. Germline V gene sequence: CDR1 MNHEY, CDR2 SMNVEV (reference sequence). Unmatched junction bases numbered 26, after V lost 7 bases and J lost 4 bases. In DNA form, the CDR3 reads TGTGCCAGCAACACGAGGTTCGAGAGGGTGGGGAGGGGCAGGTCAGATACGCAGTATTTT. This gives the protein CASNTRFERVGRGRSDTQYF.

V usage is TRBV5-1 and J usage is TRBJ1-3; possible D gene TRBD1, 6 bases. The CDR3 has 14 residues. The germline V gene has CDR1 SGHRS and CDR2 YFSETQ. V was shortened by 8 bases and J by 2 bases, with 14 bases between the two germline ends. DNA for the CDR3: TGCGCCAGTAGCACAGGGAACGCTGGAAACACCATATATTTT. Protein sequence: CASSTGNAGNTIYF.

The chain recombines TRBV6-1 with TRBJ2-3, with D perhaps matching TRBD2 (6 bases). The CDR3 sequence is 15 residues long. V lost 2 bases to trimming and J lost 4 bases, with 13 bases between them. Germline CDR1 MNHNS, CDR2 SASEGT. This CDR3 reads CASSEPGDAADTQYF. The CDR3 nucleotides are TGTGCCAGCAGTGAACCGGGAGATGCCGCAGATACGCAGTATTTT.

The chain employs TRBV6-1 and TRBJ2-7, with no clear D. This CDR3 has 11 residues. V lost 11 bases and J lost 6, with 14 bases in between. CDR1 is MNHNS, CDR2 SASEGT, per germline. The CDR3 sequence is CASEEPGEQYF. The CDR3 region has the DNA TGTGCCTCTGAGGAACCGGGCGAGCAGTACTTC.

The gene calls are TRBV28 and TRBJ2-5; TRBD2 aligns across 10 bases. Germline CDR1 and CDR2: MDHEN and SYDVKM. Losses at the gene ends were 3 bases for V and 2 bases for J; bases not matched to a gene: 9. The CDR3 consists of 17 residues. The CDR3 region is CASSFWTSGVSQETQYF. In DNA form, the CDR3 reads TGTGCCAGCAGTTTTTGGACTAGCGGAGTTAGTCAAGAGACCCAGTACTTC. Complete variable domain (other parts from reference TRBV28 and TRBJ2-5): DVKVTQSSRYLVKRTGEKVFLECVQDMDHENMFWYRQDPGLGLRLIYFSYDVKMKEKGDIPEGYSVSREKKERFSLILESASTNQTSMYLCASSFWTSGVSQETQYFGPGTRLLVL.

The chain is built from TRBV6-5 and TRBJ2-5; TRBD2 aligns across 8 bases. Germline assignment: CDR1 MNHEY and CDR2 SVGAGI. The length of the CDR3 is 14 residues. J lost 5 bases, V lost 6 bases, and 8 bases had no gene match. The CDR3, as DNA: TGTGCCAGCAGCGTAGCGGGGAGTTGGGAGACCCAGTACTTC. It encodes CASSVAGSWETQYF.

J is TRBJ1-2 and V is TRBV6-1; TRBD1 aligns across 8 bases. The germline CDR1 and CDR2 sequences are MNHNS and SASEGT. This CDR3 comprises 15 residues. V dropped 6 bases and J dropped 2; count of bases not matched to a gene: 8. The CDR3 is CASREQGVSNYGYTF. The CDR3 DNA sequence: TGTGCCAGCAGGGAACAGGGGGTGTCGAACTATGGCTACACCTTC.

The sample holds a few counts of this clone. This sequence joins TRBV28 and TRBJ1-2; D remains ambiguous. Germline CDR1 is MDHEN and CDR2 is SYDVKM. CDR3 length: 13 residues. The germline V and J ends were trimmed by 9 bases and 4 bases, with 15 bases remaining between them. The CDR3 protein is CASTSRAGYGYTF. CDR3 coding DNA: TGTGCCAGTACCTCGCGGGCAGGCTATGGCTACACCTTC.

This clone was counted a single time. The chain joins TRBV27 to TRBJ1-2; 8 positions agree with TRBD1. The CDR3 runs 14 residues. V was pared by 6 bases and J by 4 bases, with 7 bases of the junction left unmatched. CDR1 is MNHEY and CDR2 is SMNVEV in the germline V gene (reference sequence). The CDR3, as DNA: TGTGCCAGCAGCCCCGGGACAGGAACCTATGGCTACACCTTC. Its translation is CASSPGTGTYGYTF.

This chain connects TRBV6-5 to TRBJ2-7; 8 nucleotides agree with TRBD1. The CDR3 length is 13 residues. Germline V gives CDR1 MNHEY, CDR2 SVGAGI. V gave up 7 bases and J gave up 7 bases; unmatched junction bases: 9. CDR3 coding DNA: TGTGCCAGCATTTGGGCAGGGGGCGGGGAGCAGTACTTC. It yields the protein CASIWAGGGEQYF.

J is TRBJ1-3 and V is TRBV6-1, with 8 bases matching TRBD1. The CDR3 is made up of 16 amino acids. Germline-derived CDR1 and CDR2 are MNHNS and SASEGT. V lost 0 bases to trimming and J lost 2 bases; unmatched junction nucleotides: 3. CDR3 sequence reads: CASSEAVRGPGNTIYF. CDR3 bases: TGTGCCAGCAGTGAAGCGGTCAGGGGGCCTGGAAACACCATATATTTT.

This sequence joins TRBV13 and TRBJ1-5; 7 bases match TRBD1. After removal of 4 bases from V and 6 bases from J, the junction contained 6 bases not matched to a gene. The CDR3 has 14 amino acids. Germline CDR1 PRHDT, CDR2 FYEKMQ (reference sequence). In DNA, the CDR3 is TGTGCCAGCAGCTCCGCGAAGGGGGCTCAGCCCCAGCATTTT. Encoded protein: CASSSAKGAQPQHF.

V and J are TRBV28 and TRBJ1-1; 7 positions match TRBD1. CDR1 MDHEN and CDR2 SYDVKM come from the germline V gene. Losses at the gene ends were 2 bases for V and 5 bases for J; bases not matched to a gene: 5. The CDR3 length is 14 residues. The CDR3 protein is CASSLRGRGTEAFF. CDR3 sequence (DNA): TGTGCCAGCAGTTTAAGGGGGCGAGGAACTGAAGCTTTCTTT. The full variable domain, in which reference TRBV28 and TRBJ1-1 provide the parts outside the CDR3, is DVKVTQSSRYLVKRTGEKVFLECVQDMDHENMFWYRQDPGLGLRLIYFSYDVKMKEKGDIPEGYSVSREKKERFSLILESASTNQTSMYLCASSLRGRGTEAFFGQGTRLTVV.

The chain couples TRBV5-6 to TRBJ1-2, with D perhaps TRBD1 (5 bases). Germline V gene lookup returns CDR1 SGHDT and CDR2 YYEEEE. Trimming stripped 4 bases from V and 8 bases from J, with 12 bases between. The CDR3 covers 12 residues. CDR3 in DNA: TGTGCCAGCAGCCCACAGGATCGGGGCTACACCTTC. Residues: CASSPQDRGYTF.

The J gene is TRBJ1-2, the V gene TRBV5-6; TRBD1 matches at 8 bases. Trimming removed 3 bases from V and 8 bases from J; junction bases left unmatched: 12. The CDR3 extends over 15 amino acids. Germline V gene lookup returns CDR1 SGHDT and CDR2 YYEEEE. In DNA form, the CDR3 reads TGTGCCAGCAGCTATGACAGGGTTCGGACAGGGGGCTACACCTTC. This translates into CASSYDRVRTGGYTF.

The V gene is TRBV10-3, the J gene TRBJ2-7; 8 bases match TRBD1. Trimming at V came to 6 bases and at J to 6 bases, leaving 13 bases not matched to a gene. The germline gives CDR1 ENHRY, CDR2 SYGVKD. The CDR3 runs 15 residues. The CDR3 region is CAIRDGTGLPPEQYF. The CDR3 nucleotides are TGTGCCATCAGGGACGGGACAGGACTCCCTCCCGAGCAGTACTTC.

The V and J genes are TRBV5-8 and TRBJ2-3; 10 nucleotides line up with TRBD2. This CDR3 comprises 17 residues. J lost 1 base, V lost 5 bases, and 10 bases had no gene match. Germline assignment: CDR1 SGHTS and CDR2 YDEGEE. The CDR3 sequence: CASRQNLLAGRTDTQYF. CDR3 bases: TGTGCCAGCAGGCAAAACCTACTAGCGGGGCGCACAGATACGCAGTATTTT.

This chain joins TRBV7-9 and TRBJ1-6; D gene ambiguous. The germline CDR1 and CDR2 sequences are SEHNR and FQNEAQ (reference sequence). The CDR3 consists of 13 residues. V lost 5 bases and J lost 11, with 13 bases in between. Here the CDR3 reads CASSPRGDPPLHF. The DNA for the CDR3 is TGTGCCAGCAGCCCCCGGGGAGATCCACCCCTCCACTTT. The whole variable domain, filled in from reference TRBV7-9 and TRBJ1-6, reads DTGVSQNPRHKITKRGQNVTFRCDPISEHNRLYWYRQTLGQGPEFLTYFQNEAQLEKSRLLSDRFSAERPKGSFSTLEIQRTEQGDSAMYLCASSPRGDPPLHFGNGTRLTVT.

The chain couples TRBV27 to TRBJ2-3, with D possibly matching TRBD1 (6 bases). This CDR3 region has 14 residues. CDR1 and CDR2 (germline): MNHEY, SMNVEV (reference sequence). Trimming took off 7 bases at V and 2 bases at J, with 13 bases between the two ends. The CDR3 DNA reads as TGTGCCAGCAAAAGGGACACTTTCACAGATACGCAGTATTTT. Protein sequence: CASKRDTFTDTQYF.